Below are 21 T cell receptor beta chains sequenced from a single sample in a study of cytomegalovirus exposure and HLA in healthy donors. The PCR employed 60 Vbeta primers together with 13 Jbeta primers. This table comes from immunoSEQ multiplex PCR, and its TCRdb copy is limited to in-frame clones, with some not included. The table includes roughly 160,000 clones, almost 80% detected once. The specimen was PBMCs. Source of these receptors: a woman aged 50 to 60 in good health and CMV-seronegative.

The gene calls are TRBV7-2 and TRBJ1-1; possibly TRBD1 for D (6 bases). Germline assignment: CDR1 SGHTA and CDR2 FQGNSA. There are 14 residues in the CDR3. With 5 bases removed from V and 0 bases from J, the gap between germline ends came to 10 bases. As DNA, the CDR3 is TGTGCCAGCAGCCCACAGGGATTGAACACTGAAGCTTTCTTT. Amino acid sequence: CASSPQGLNTEAFF.

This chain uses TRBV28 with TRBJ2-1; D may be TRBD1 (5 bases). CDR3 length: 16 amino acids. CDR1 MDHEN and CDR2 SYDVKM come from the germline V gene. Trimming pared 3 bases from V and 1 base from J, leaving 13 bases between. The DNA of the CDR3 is TGTGCCAGCAGTTTTCGTGGGAAGGGGTCCTACAATGAGCAGTTCTTC. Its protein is CASSFRGKGSYNEQFF.

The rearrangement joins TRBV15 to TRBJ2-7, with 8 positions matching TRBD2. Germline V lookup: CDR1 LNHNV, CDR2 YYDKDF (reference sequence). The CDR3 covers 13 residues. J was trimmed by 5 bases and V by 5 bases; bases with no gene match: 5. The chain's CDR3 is CATSRQRENEQYF. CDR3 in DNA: TGTGCCACCAGCCGCCAGCGGGAGAACGAGCAGTACTTC. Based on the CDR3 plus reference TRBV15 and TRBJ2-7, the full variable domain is DAMVIQNPRYQVTQFGKPVTLSCSQTLNHNVMYWYQQKSSQAPKLLFHYYDKDFNNEADTPDNFQSRRPNTSFCFLDIRSPGLGDTAMYLCATSRQRENEQYFGPGTRLTVT.

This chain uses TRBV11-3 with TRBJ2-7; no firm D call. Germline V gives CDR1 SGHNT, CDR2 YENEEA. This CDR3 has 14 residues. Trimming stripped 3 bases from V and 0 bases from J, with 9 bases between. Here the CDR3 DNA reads TGTGCCAGCAGCTTGACTGAGAGCTCCTACGAGCAGTACTTC. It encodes CASSLTESSYEQYF.

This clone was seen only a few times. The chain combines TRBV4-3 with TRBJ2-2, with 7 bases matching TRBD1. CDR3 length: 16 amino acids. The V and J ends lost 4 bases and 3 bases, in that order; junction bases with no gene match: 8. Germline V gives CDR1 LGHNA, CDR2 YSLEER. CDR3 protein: CASSRLTGRDTGELFF. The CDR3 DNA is TGCGCCAGCAGCCGGTTGACAGGGAGAGACACCGGGGAGCTGTTTTTT.

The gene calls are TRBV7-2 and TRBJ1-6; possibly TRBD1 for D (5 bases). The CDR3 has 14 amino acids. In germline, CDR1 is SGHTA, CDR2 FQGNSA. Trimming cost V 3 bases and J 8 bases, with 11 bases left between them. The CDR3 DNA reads TGTGCCAGCAGCTTGGCAGGGTGGTATTCACCCCTCCACTTT. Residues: CASSLAGWYSPLHF.

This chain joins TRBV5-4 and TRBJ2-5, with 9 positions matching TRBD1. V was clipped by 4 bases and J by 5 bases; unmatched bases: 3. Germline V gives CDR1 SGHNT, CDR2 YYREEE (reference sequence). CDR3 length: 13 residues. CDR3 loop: CASSGTGSETQYF. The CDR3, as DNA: TGTGCCAGCAGCGGGACAGGGTCGGAGACCCAGTACTTC.

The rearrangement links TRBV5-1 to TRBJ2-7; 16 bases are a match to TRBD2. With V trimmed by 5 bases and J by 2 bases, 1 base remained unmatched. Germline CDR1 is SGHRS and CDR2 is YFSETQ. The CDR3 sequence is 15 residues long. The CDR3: CASRGTSGRAYEQYF. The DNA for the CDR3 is TGCGCCAGCAGGGGGACTAGCGGGAGGGCCTACGAGCAGTACTTC.

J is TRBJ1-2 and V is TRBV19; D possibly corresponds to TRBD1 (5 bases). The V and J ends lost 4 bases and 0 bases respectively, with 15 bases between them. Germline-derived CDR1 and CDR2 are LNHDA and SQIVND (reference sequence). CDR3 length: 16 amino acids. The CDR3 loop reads CASSTPGRGSNYGYTF. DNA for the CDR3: TGTGCCAGTAGTACCCCCGGTAGGGGATCTAACTATGGCTACACCTTC.

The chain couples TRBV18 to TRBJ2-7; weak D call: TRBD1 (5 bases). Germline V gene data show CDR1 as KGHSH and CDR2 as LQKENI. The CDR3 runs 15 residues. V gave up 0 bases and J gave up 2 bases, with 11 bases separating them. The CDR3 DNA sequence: TGTGCCAGCTCACCACCGACAGTGACGACCTACGAGCAGTACTTC. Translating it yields CASSPPTVTTYEQYF.

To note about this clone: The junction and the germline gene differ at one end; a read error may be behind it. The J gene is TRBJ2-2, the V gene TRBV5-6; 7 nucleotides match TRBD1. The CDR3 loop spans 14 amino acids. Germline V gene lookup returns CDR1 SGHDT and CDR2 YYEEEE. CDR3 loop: CASRLDRSTGELFF. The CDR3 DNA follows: TGTGCCAGCAGATTGGACAGGTCCACCGGGGAGCTGTTTTTT.

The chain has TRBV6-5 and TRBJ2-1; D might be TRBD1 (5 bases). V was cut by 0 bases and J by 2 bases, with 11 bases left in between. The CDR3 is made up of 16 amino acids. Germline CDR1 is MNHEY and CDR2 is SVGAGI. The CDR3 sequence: CASSYSLSTAYNEQFF. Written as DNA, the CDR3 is TGTGCCAGCAGTTACTCGTTGTCGACAGCCTACAATGAGCAGTTCTTC.

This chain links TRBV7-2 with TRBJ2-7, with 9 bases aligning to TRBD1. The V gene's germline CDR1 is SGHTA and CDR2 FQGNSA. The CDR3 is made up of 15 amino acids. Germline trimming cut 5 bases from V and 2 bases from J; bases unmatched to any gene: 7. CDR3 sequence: CASSLMTGGPYEQYF. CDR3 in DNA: TGTGCCAGCAGCCTAATGACAGGGGGACCCTACGAGCAGTACTTC. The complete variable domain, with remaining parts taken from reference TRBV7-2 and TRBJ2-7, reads GAGVSQSPSNKVTEKGKDVELRCDPISGHTALYWYRQSLGQGLEFLIYFQGNSAPDKSGLPSDRFSAERTGGSVSTLTIQRTQQEDSAVYLCASSLMTGGPYEQYFGPGTRLTVT.

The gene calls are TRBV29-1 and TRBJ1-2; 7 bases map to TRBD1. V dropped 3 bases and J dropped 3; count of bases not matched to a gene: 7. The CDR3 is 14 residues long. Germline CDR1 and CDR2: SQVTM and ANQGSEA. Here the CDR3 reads CSVETGRSDYGYTF. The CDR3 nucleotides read TGCAGCGTTGAGACAGGGAGGAGCGACTATGGCTACACCTTC.

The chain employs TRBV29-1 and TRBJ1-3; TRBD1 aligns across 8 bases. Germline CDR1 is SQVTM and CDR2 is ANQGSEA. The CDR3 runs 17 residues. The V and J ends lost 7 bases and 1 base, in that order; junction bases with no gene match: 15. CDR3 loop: CSARTGFGFLSGNTIYF. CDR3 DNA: TGCAGCGCCCGGACAGGGTTTGGTTTTTTATCTGGAAACACCATATATTTT.

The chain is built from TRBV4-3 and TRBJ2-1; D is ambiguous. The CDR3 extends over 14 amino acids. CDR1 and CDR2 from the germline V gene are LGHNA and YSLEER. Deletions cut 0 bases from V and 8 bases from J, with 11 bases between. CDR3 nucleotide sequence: TGCGCCAGCAGCCAAGAAATACTCGCTCATGAGCAGTTCTTC. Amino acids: CASSQEILAHEQFF.

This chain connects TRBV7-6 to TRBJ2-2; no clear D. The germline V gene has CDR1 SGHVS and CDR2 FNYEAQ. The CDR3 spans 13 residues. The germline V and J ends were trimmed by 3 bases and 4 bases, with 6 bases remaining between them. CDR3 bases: TGTGCCAGCAGCTTTTTACTCACCGGGGAGCTGTTTTTT. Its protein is CASSFLLTGELFF.

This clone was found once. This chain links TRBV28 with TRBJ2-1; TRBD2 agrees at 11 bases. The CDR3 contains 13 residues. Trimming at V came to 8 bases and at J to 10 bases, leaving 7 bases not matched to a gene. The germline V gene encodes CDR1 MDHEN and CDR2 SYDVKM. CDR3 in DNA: TGTGCCAGCTGGGCTAGCGGGAGGATCGAGCAGTTCTTC. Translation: CASWASGRIEQFF.

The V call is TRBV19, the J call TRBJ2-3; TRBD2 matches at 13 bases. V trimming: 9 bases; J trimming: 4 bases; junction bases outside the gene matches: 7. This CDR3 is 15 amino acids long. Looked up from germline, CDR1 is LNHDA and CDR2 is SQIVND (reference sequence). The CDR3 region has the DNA TGTGCCAGCAAGACTAGCGGGAGGCCCGCAGATACGCAGTATTTT. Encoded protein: CASKTSGRPADTQYF.

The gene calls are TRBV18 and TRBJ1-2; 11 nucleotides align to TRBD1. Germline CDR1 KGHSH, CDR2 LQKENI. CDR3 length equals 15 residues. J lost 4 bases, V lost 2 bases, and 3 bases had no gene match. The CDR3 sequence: CASSPVGTGGYGYTF. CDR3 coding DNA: TGTGCCAGCTCACCAGTTGGGACAGGGGGCTATGGCTACACCTTC.

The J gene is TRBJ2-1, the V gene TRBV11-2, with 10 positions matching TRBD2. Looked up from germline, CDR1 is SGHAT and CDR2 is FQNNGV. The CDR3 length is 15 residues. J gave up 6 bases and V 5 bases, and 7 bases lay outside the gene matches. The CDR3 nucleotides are TGTGCCAGCAGCCCCATAGCGGGAGGACCCAATGAGCAGTTCTTC. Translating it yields CASSPIAGGPNEQFF.